The 20 T cell receptor beta chains below come from one sample, sequenced in a study of blood T cell repertoires in COVID-19. TCRdb's copy holds only in-frame clones and misses some; the assay was immunoSEQ multiplex PCR. The sample includes around 250,000 clones, around 86% of them seen just once. Sequences were obtained from peripheral blood. The receptors come from a woman between 40 and 50 years old who had recovered from COVID-19.

CDR3 nucleotides: TGTGCTAGTGGCTCGGACGGGGAAGCGAACACCGGGGAGCTGTTTTTT. Its translation: CASGSDGEANTGELFF. This rearrangement joins TRBV12-5 to TRBJ2-2; possible D gene TRBD2, 5 bases. CDR1 LGHNT and CDR2 FRNRAP come from the germline V gene. The CDR3 is 16 residues long. The V end lost 6 bases, the J end lost 0 bases, and 14 bases lay between the germline ends.

The chain uses TRBV24-1 and TRBJ1-1; the D is unclear. The germline gives CDR1 KGHDR, CDR2 SFDVKD. Trimming shortened V by 7 bases and J by 4 bases, and 12 bases separated the two germline ends. This CDR3 comprises 13 residues. Here the CDR3 reads CATRGSRGTEAFF. CDR3 nucleotide sequence: TGTGCCACCAGAGGGAGCCGGGGCACTGAAGCTTTCTTT.

The chain carries TRBV5-5 and TRBJ2-7; D perhaps matches TRBD1 (6 bases). Germline V gene lookup returns CDR1 SGHKS and CDR2 YYEKEE (reference sequence). The CDR3 runs 13 residues. Trimming cost V 4 bases and J 2 bases, with 10 bases left between them. This chain's CDR3 is CASSDDRTYEQYF. CDR3 in DNA: TGTGCCAGCAGCGACGACAGGACCTACGAGCAGTACTTC. The complete variable domain, with remaining parts taken from reference TRBV5-5 and TRBJ2-7, reads DAGVTQSPTHLIKTRGQQVTLRCSPISGHKSVSWYQQVLGQGPQFIFQYYEKEERGRGNFPDRFSARQFPNYSSELNVNALLLGDSALYLCASSDDRTYEQYFGPGTRLTVT.

The rearrangement uses TRBV11-2 and TRBJ2-1; 9 nucleotides match TRBD2. Trimming at V came to 1 base and at J to 5 bases, leaving 3 bases not matched to a gene. Germline assignment: CDR1 SGHAT and CDR2 FQNNGV. CDR3 size: 15 residues. DNA of the CDR3: TGTGCCAGCAGCTTAGGGACTAGCGCCAACAATGAGCAGTTCTTC. Translated, it gives CASSLGTSANNEQFF.

Here the CDR3 DNA reads TGTGCCAGCTCACCAACCGGTAGTGAGGGCCCAGATACGCAGTATTTT. Its translation is CASSPTGSEGPDTQYF. The V call is TRBV18, the J call TRBJ2-3, with a weak D call TRBD2 (5 bases). This CDR3 comprises 16 residues. V lost 2 bases, J lost 4 bases, and 16 bases lay in between. Germline assignment: CDR1 KGHSH and CDR2 LQKENI.

The chain couples TRBV3-1 (or the pseudogene TRBV3-2) to TRBJ2-6; D gene uncertain. The CDR3 loop spans 16 amino acids. V lost 2 bases, J lost 0 bases, and 8 bases lay in between. CDR1 and CDR2 (germline): LGHDT, YNNKEL (reference sequence). As DNA, the CDR3 is TGTGCCAGCAGCCAACGTCTTAGCTCTGGGGCCAACGTCCTGACTTTC. It codes for CASSQRLSSGANVLTF.

This chain connects TRBV4-1 to TRBJ2-7, with 14 bases that match TRBD2. The length of the CDR3 is 17 residues. V was clipped by 0 bases and J by 4 bases; unmatched bases: 5. In germline, CDR1 is MGHRA, CDR2 YSYEKL. In DNA, the CDR3 is TGCGCCAGCAGCCAAGAGAGACGACTAGCGGGAGGGTACGAGCAGTACTTC. Amino acids: CASSQERRLAGGYEQYF.

The CDR3 DNA follows: TGCGCCAGCAGCCCGGAGTTGACAGGGGGCACTGAAGCTTTCTTT. Residues: CASSPELTGGTEAFF. The chain combines TRBV5-1 with TRBJ1-1; 9 bases are a match to TRBD1. CDR1 SGHRS and CDR2 YFSETQ come from the germline V gene. Losses at the gene ends were 4 bases for V and 4 bases for J; bases not matched to a gene: 8. The CDR3 loop spans 15 amino acids. The full variable domain, with the rest looked up from reference TRBV5-1 and TRBJ1-1, is KAGVTQTPRYLIKTRGQQVTLSCSPISGHRSVSWYQQTPGQGLQFLFEYFSETQRNKGNFPGRFSGRQFSNSRSEMNVSTLELGDSALYLCASSPELTGGTEAFFGQGTRLTVV.

The V and J genes are TRBV12-3 or TRBV12-4 and TRBJ2-7, with unresolved D. V dropped 3 bases and J dropped 1 base, with 7 bases sitting between them. The CDR3 consists of 13 residues. CDR3 DNA sequence: TGTGCCAGCAGTTTGAGAGAGTCCTACGAGCAGTACTTC. Residues: CASSLRESYEQYF.

A single count supports this clone. The gene calls are TRBV14 and TRBJ2-7; possible D gene TRBD1, 5 bases. The germline V and J ends were trimmed by 2 bases and 2 bases, with 13 bases remaining between them. From germline, CDR1 is SGHDN and CDR2 FVKESK. The CDR3 consists of 15 residues. As DNA, the CDR3 is TGTGCCAGCAGCCAAAAGGGGCTACCAACCTACGAGCAGTACTTC. Protein sequence: CASSQKGLPTYEQYF. Supplemented by reference TRBV14 and TRBJ2-7, the full variable domain reads EAGVTQFPSHSVIEKGQTVTLRCDPISGHDNLYWYRRVMGKEIKFLLHFVKESKQDESGMPNNRFLAERTGGTYSTLKVQPAELEDSGVYFCASSQKGLPTYEQYFGPGTRLTVT.

V and J are TRBV2 and TRBJ2-7, with 7 positions matching TRBD2. The germline V gene has CDR1 SNHLY and CDR2 FYNNEI. The J segment lost 4 bases and the V segment lost 2 bases, leaving 5 bases of the junction unmatched. The CDR3 totals 14 residues. The CDR3 coding sequence is TGTGCCAGCAGTGAACAATACGGGAGGTACGAGCAGTACTTC. This codes for CASSEQYGRYEQYF.

V and J are TRBV9 and TRBJ2-5; 11 bases line up with TRBD2. V lost 4 bases, J lost 4 bases, and 6 bases stayed unmatched. The CDR3 totals 15 residues. Germline V CDR1 and CDR2: SGDLS, YYNGEE. DNA for the CDR3: TGTGCCAGCAGCCCCCTAGCGGGAGGATCAGAGACCCAGTACTTC. It yields the protein CASSPLAGGSETQYF.

The chain has TRBV6-5 and TRBJ2-1, with D perhaps matching TRBD2 (6 bases). Germline CDR1 reads MNHEY; CDR2 reads SVGAGI. Trimming cost V 9 bases and J 5 bases, with 8 bases left between them. The CDR3 consists of 11 residues. CDR3 protein: CASRGNNEQFF. The CDR3 region has the DNA TGTGCCAGTCGGGGGAACAATGAGCAGTTCTTC.

The V and J genes are TRBV6-5 and TRBJ2-3; D is perhaps TRBD2 (6 bases). Trimming took off 6 bases at V and 6 bases at J, with 13 bases between the two ends. Germline V gene data show CDR1 as MNHEY and CDR2 as SVGAGI. This CDR3 spans 13 amino acids. The CDR3 sequence: CASRPGAQDTQYF. The DNA for the CDR3 is TGTGCCAGCAGACCGGGAGCGCAGGATACGCAGTATTTT.

This chain uses TRBV6-1 with TRBJ1-2, with 7 bases fitting TRBD1. The germline V gene encodes CDR1 MNHNS and CDR2 SASEGT. V trimming: 8 bases; J trimming: 6 bases; junction bases outside the gene matches: 3. There are 11 residues in the CDR3. The CDR3 coding sequence is TGTGCCAGCTCACAGGGGAATGGCTACACCTTC. As protein: CASSQGNGYTF.

This clone was picked up a small number of times. The genes are TRBV11-1 and TRBJ2-2; weak D call: TRBD2 (6 bases). The CDR3 is 16 amino acids. The germline gives CDR1 SGHAT, CDR2 FQDESV (reference sequence). V shed 5 bases and J shed 0 bases, with 13 bases lying between them. The CDR3 nucleotides are TGTGCCAGCAGCACTGGGACTCGTTCGAACACCGGGGAGCTGTTTTTT. Its translation: CASSTGTRSNTGELFF.

This clone was picked up a small number of times. The V call is TRBV2, the J call TRBJ1-2; D unresolved. V was pared by 7 bases and J by 6 bases, with 15 bases between. The CDR3 totals 13 residues. The germline gives CDR1 SNHLY, CDR2 FYNNEI. CDR3 protein: CASTVKEVNGYTF. In DNA form, the CDR3 reads TGTGCCAGCACGGTGAAGGAGGTGAATGGCTACACCTTC.

The chain carries TRBV6-6 and TRBJ2-1, with TRBD2 matching 14 bases. The CDR3 contains 14 residues. Germline assignment: CDR1 MNHNY and CDR2 SVGAGI (reference sequence). J was trimmed by 9 bases and V by 5 bases; bases with no gene match: 3. In nucleotides, the CDR3 is TGTGCCAGCAGTAAGGGACTAGCGGGAGCTGAGCAGTTCTTC. Its protein product is CASSKGLAGAEQFF.

This sequence joins TRBV30 and TRBJ2-4; D not certain. In germline, CDR1 is GTSNPN, CDR2 SVGIG (reference sequence). V lost 2 bases to trimming and J lost 2 bases, with 7 bases between them. This CDR3 contains 13 residues. The CDR3 here is CAWSSLSKNIQYF. The DNA of the CDR3 is TGTGCCTGGAGTTCGCTATCCAAAAACATTCAGTACTTC.

The chain has TRBV7-8 and TRBJ2-1, with 14 bases identical to TRBD2. Germline trimming cut 6 bases from V and 9 bases from J; bases unmatched to any gene: 13. CDR1 is SGHVS and CDR2 is FQNEAQ in the germline V gene. This CDR3 region has 17 residues. The CDR3 region is CASSLNPGLAGDLEQFF. The CDR3 DNA reads as TGTGCCAGCAGTTTAAATCCGGGACTAGCGGGAGATCTTGAGCAGTTCTTC.